This is a list of T cell receptor beta chains from one sample in a study of T cell repertoires in cytomegalovirus infection. TCRdb re-derived calls from the reads in MiXCR, one entry per CDR3 protein. The data contain 450,000 to 550,000 distinct CDR3 sequences, roughly 46% of them seen just once; the ten biggest clones take up just under 45%. For these TCRs, the target antigens are not known. Sequences were derived from cultured PBMCs, sampled from culture after CMV antigen stimulation. Receptors were obtained from a human donor in good health (CMV status not recorded). Some clones in this sample may be carry-over from other donors' samples. Each CDR3 is given with its conserved first and last residue. The D gene is left open where the match is weak. The size of a clone is reported for some rows only, either as once, few or many, or as a class for expanded clones.

NA	NA	TRBV5-4	TRBJ2-7	CASRPQGGSGNEQYF	TGTGCCAGCAGGCCCCAGGGGGGTAGCGGTAACGAGCAGTACTTC
TRBD1	few	TRBV6-2/TRBV6-3	TRBJ1-1	CASNRGGGTEAFF	TGTGCCAGTAACAGGGGAGGGGGCACTGAAGCTTTCTTT
NA	NA	TRBV20-1	TRBJ2-7	CSASSAAEQYF	TGCAGTGCTAGTTCGGCGGCGGAGCAGTACTTC
NA	NA	TRBV7-2	TRBJ1-5	CASSFDRHLNVPQHF	TGTGCCAGCAGCTTCGACAGGCACTTGAATGTTCCCCAGCATTTT
NA	NA	TRBV28	TRBJ1-6	CASGGSRGNSPLHF	TGTGCCAGCGGCGGGTCCAGGGGAAATTCACCCCTCCACTTT
NA	NA	TRBV6-2/TRBV6-3	TRBJ2-7	CASRELSGPSYEQYF	TGTGCCAGCAGGGAACTGAGCGGGCCCTCCTACGAGCAGTACTTC
NA	once	TRBV2	TRBJ1-1	CASSERLENTEAFF	TGTGCCAGCAGTGAAAGGTTAGAAAACACTGAAGCTTTCTTT
TRBD2	NA	TRBV24-1	TRBJ2-6	CATSAGGSGANVLTF	TGTGCCACCAGTGCGGGGGGATCTGGGGCCAACGTCCTGACTTTC
NA	few	TRBV6-6	TRBJ1-1	CASSVLRRGTEAFF	TGTGCCAGCTCGGTCCTTCGCCGGGGCACTGAAGCTTTCTTT
TRBD2	NA	TRBV6-1	TRBJ2-3	CATYPLGGRITDTQYF	TGTGCCACCTACCCCCTAGGCGGGAGGATTACAGATACGCAGTATTTT
NA	few	TRBV10-3	TRBJ1-5	CAISEFRHSNQPQHF	TGTGCCATCAGTGAGTTCCGACACAGCAATCAGCCCCAGCATTTT
TRBD1	few	TRBV12-3/TRBV12-4	TRBJ2-1	CASSPQGAEQFF	TGTGCCAGCAGTCCCCAGGGGGCGGAGCAGTTCTTC
NA	many	TRBV7-8	TRBJ1-5	CASSLSGDQPQHF	TGTGCCAGCAGCTTGTCAGGGGATCAGCCCCAGCATTTT
NA	NA	TRBV12-3/TRBV12-4	TRBJ1-3	CASSPGAFSGNTIYF	TGTGCCAGCAGTCCCGGTGCCTTCTCTGGAAACACCATATATTTT
TRBD1	NA	TRBV7-6	TRBJ2-7	CASSLGRTGQTYEQYF	TGTGCCAGCAGCTTAGGAAGGACAGGACAGACCTACGAGCAGTACTTC
NA	NA	TRBV10-3	TRBJ2-3	CAISGVRGSDTDTQYF	TGTGCCATCAGTGGAGTTAGGGGCAGTGACACAGATACGCAGTATTTT
NA	NA	TRBV7-2	TRBJ2-4	CASSAPGEANIQYF	TGTGCCAGCAGCGCCCCAGGGGAGGCAAACATTCAGTACTTC
NA	NA	TRBV12-3/TRBV12-4	TRBJ2-5	CASSSTGRETQYF	TGTGCCAGCAGTTCAACAGGGCGGGAGACCCAGTACTTC